This note documents a single T cell receptor (beta chain) sequence. Sequenced by immunoSEQ multiplex PCR; TCRdb stores in-frame clones only, minus some. Among some 250,000 clones listed, roughly nine tenths were seen once. CDR1 SEHNR and CDR2 FQNEAQ come from the germline V gene (reference sequence). This CDR3 is 13 amino acids long. V lost 1 base, J lost 4 bases, and 7 bases lay in between. This sample was taken from a study of blood T cell repertoires in COVID-19. Overall study context: Italy, Spain and the United States were the sources of the convalescent and acute COVID-19 samples. The analysed material was cDNA or gDNA that came from T cells, B-cell-depleted T cells, or PBMCs.

The sample consisted of peripheral blood. The rearrangement links TRBV7-9 to TRBJ1-1; the D is unclear. The receptor was derived from a woman aged 25 to 39 with COVID-19, enrolled during active disease. The CDR3 sequence: CASSLGVRTEAFF. The CDR3 bases are TGTGCCAGCAGCTTAGGCGTCCGCACTGAAGCTTTCTTT.